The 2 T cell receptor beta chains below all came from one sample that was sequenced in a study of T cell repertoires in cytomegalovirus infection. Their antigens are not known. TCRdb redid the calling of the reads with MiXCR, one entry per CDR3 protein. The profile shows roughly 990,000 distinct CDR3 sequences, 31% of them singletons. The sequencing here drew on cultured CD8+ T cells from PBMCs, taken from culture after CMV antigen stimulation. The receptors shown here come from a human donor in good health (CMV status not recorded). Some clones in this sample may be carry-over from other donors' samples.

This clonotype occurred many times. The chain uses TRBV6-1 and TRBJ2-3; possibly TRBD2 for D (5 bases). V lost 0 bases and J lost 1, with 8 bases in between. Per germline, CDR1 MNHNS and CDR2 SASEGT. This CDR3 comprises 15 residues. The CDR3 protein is CASSEARRRTDTQYF. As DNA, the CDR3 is TGTGCCAGCAGTGAAGCCAGGAGGCGCACAGATACGCAGTATTTT.

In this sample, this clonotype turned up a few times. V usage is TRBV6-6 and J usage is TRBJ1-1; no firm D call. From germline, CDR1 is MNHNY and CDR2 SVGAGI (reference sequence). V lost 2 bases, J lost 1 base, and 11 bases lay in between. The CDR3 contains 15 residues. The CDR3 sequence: CASSYPRAANTEAFF. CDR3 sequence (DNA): TGTGCCAGCAGTTACCCTCGGGCCGCGAACACTGAAGCTTTCTTT.